Reported below is one T cell receptor (beta chain). This specimen belongs to a study of blood T cell repertoires in COVID-19. Across the study: COVID-19 samples, acute and convalescent, were from the United States, Italy and Spain. Sample material is recorded as cDNA or gDNA derived from T cells, B-cell-depleted T cells, or PBMCs.

CDR1 is SGHRS and CDR2 is YFSETQ in the germline V gene. The germline V and J ends were trimmed by 2 bases and 0 bases, with 8 bases remaining between them. The CDR3 has 14 residues. Study processing details: Amplification of reference gene primers was used by the study to estimate nucleated cell counts. Produced via immunoSEQ multiplex PCR; TCRdb's table is partial and in-frame only. The V and J calls and clone size are taken from that table; D and trimming were inferred from the DNA. The sample consists of 160,000 or so clones, 86% of them appearing once. V is TRBV5-1 and J is TRBJ2-5; D perhaps matches TRBD1 (6 bases). This TCR was recovered from a woman aged 70 to 79 with acute or convalescent COVID-19. The specimen was peripheral blood. CDR3 nucleotide sequence: TGCGCCAGCAGCTTCGGGACAAACCAAGAGACCCAGTACTTC. Amino acids: CASSFGTNQETQYF. Combining the CDR3 with reference TRBV5-1 and TRBJ2-5 gives the whole variable domain KAGVTQTPRYLIKTRGQQVTLSCSPISGHRSVSWYQQTPGQGLQFLFEYFSETQRNKGNFPGRFSGRQFSNSRSEMNVSTLELGDSALYLCASSFGTNQETQYFGPGTRLLVL.